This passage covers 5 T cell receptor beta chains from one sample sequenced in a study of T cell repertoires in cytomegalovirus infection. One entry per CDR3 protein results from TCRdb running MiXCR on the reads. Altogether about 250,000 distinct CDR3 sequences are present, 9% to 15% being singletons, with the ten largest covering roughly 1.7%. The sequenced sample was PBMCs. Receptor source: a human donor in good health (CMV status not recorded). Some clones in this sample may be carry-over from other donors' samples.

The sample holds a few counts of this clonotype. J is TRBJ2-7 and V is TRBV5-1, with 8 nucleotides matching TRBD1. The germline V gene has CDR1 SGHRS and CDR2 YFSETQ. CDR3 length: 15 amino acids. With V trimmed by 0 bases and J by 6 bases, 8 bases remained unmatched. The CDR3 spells CASSLDLGQEVEQYF. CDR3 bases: TGCGCCAGCAGCTTGGATTTGGGACAGGAGGTCGAGCAGTACTTC. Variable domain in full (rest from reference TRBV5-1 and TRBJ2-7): KAGVTQTPRYLIKTRGQQVTLSCSPISGHRSVSWYQQTPGQGLQFLFEYFSETQRNKGNFPGRFSGRQFSNSRSEMNVSTLELGDSALYLCASSLDLGQEVEQYFGPGTRLTVT.

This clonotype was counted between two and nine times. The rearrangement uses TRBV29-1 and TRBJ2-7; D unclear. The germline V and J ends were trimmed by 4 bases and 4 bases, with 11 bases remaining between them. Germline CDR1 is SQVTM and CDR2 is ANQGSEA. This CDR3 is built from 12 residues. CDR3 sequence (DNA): TGCAGCGTTGGGCAGACCCAATACGAGCAGTACTTC. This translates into CSVGQTQYEQYF.

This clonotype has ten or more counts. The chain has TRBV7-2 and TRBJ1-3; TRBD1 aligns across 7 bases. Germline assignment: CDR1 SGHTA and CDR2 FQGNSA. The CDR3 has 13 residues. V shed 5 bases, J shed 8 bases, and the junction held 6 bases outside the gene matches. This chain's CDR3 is CASSQTGKDTIYF. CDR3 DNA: TGTGCCAGCAGCCAGACAGGGAAAGACACCATATATTTT.

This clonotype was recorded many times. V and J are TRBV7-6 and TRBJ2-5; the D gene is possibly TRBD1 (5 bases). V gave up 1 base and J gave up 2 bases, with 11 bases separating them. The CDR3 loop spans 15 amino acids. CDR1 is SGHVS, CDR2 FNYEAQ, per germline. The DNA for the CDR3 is TGTGCCAGCAGCTTAGGTAGGGGTCCTCAAGAGACCCAGTACTTC. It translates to CASSLGRGPQETQYF.

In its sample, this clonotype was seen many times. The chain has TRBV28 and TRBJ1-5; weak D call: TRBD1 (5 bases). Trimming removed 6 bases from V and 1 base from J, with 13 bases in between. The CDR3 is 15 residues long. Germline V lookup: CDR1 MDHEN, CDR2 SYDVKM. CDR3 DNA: TGTGCCAGCAGCTTCGGGACGGGCAGCAATCAGCCCCAGCATTTT. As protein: CASSFGTGSNQPQHF.